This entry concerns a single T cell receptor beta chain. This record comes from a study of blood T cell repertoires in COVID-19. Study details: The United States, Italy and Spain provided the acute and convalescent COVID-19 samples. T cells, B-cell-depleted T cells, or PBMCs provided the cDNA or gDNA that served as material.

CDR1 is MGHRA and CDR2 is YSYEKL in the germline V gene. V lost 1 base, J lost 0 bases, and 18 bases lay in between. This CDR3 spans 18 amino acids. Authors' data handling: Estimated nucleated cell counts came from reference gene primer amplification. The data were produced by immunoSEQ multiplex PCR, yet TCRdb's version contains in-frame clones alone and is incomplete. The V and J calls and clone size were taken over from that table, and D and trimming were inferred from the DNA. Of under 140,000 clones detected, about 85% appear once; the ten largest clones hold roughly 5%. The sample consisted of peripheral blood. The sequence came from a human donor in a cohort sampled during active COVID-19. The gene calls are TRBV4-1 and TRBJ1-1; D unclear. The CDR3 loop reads CASSQAPVFAQLNTEAFF. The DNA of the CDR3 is TGCGCCAGCAGCCAAGCCCCAGTGTTCGCACAGCTGAACACTGAAGCTTTCTTT.